This T cell receptor beta chain was captured in a study of T cell responses to AZD1222 COVID-19 vaccine. This table comes from immunoSEQ multiplex PCR, and its TCRdb copy is limited to in-frame clones, with some not included. The table has about 56,000 clones, 70% to 90% seen once; the top ten hold over 13%. V lost 3 bases, J lost 5 bases, and 6 bases stayed unmatched. Looked up from germline, CDR1 is LNHNV and CDR2 is YYDKDF (reference sequence). The CDR3 length is 14 residues. The V and J genes are TRBV15 and TRBJ2-7; TRBD1 agrees at 8 bases. This clonotype originated in an adult in good health. Sample: peripheral blood, taken on day 0 of AZD1222 vaccination. This CDR3 is CATSRGTGSNEQYF. The CDR3 nucleotides read TGTGCCACCAGCAGGGGGACAGGATCGAACGAGCAGTACTTC.